Detailed here is one TCR beta chain. Its specificity is unknown. Clones were sequenced by immunoSEQ multiplex PCR, and TCRdb holds only the in-frame ones, with some missing. The sample includes around 160,000 clones, 75% to 95% of them seen just once. This sample stems from a study of T cell responses to AZD1222 COVID-19 vaccine. General study points: Regions left unmutated in variants are reportedly the target of nearly half of spike-specific TCRs. Baseline testing showed seropositivity in only six AZD1222 recipients. Following two doses of AZD1222, Spike-specific TCR breadth and depth rose. Spike regions recognized by vaccine-associated CD4 TCRs spanned the protein, led by 160-218 and 743-854.

Germline V gives CDR1 LNHDA, CDR2 SQIVND (reference sequence). The germline V and J ends were trimmed by 6 bases and 1 base, with 10 bases remaining between them. The CDR3 sequence is 15 residues long. The specimen comprised peripheral blood, sampled on day 0 of MenACWY control vaccination. This TCR came from an adult in good health. This chain links TRBV19 with TRBJ1-6, with D possibly being TRBD1 (5 bases). CDR3 DNA sequence: TGTGCCAGTAGCATGGGGGGTTCCTATAATTCACCCCTCCACTTT. Translated, it gives CASSMGGSYNSPLHF.